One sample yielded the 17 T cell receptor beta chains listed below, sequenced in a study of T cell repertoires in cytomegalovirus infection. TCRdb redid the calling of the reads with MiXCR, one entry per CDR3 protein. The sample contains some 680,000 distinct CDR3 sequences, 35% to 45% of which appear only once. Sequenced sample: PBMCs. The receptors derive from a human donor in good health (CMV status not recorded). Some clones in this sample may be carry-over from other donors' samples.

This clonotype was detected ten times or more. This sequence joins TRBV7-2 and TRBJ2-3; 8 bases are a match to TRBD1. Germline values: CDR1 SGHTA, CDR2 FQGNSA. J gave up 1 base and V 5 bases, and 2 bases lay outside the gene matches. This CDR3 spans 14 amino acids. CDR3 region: CASSRTGRTDTQYF. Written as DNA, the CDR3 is TGTGCCAGCAGCAGGACAGGGCGCACAGATACGCAGTATTTT.

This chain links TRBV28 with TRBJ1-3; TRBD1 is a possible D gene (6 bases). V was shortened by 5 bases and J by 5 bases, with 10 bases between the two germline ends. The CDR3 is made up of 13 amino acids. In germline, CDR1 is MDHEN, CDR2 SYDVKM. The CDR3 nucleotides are TGTGCCAGCAGTCCAGGGGTTAGAAACACCATATATTTT. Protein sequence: CASSPGVRNTIYF.

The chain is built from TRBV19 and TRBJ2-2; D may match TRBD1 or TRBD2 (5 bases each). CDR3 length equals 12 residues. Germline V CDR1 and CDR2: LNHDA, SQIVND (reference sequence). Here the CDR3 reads CAGERDTGELFF. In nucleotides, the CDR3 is TGTGCGGGGGAAAGGGACACCGGGGAGCTGTTTTTT.

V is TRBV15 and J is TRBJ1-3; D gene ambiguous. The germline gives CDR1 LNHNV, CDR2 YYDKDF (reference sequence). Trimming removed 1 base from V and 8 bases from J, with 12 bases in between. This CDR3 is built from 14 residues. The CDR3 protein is CATSRVSETDTIYF. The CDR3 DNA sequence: TGTGCCACCAGCAGAGTTTCAGAGACGGACACCATATATTTT.

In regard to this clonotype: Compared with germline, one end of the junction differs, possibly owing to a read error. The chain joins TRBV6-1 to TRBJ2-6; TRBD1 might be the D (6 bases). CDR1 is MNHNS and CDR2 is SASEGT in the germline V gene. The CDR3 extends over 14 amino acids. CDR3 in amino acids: CASLGQLGAYVLTF. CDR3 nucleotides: TGTGCCAGCCTCGGACAGCTAGGGGCCTACGTCCTGACTTTC.

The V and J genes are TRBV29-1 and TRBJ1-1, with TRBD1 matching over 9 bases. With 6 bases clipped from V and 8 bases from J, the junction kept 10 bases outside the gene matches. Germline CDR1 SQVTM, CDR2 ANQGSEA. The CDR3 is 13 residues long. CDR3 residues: CSVGDRALTEAFF. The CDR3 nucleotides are TGCAGCGTGGGGGACAGGGCCTTAACCGAAGCTTTCTTT.

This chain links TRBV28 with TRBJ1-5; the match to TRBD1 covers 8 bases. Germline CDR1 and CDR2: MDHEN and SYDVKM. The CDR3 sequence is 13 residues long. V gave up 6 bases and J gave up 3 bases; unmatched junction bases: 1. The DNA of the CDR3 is TGTGCCAGCAGGGACAGGGACAATCAGCCCCAGCATTTT. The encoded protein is CASRDRDNQPQHF. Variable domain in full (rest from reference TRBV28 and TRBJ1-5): DVKVTQSSRYLVKRTGEKVFLECVQDMDHENMFWYRQDPGLGLRLIYFSYDVKMKEKGDIPEGYSVSREKKERFSLILESASTNQTSMYLCASRDRDNQPQHFGDGTRLSIL.

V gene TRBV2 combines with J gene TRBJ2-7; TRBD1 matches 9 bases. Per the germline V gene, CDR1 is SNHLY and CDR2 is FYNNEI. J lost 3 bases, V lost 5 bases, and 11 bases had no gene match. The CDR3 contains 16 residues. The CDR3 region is CASSTGTGQGFYEQYF. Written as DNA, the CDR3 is TGTGCCAGCAGTACAGGGACAGGGCAAGGATTCTACGAGCAGTACTTC.

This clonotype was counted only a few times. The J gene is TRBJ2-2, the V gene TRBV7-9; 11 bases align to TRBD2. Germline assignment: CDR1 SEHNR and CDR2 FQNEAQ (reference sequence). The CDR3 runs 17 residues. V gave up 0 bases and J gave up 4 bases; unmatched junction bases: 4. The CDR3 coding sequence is TGTGCCAGCAGCTTAGCGGTCGGGACTAGCGGCACCGGGGAGCTGTTTTTT. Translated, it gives CASSLAVGTSGTGELFF.

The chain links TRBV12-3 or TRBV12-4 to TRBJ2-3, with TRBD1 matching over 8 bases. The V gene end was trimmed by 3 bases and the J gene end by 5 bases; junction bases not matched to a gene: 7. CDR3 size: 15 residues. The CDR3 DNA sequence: TGTGCCAGCAGTTTTAAGACAGGGGCCTTAGATACGCAGTATTTT. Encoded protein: CASSFKTGALDTQYF.

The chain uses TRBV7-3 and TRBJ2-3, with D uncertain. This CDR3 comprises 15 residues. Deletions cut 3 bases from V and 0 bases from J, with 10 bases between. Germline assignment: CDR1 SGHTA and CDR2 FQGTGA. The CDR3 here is CASSFSSSSTDTQYF. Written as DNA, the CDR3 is TGTGCCAGCAGCTTCAGCAGCTCTAGCACAGATACGCAGTATTTT.

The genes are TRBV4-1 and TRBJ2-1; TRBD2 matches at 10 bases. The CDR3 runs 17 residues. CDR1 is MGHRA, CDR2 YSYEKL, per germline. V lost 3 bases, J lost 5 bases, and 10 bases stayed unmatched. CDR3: CASSHLLAGSYNNEQFF. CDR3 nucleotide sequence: TGCGCCAGCAGCCATTTACTAGCGGGGTCCTATAACAATGAGCAGTTCTTC.

The CDR3 DNA is TGCAGTGCTAGTATGGTTTGGGGCTACACCTTC. It is translated as CSASMVWGYTF. The genes are TRBV20-1 and TRBJ1-2, with D hard to call. The germline V gene has CDR1 DFQATT and CDR2 SNEGSKA (reference sequence). The CDR3 sequence is 11 residues long. Trimming shortened V by 3 bases and J by 8 bases, and 10 bases separated the two germline ends.

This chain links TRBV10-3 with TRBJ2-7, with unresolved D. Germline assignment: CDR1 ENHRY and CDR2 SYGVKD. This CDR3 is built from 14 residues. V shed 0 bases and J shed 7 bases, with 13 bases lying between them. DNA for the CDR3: TGTGCCATCAGTGAGTCGTTCCAGTATGATGAGCAGTACTTC. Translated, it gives CAISESFQYDEQYF.

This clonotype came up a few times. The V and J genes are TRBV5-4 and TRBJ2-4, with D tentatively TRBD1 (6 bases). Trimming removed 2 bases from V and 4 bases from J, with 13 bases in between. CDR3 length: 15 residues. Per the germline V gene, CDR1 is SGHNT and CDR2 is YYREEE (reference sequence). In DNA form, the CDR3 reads TGTGCCAGCAGCTTTCCCGGGACAACAAAAAACATTCAGTACTTC. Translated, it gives CASSFPGTTKNIQYF.

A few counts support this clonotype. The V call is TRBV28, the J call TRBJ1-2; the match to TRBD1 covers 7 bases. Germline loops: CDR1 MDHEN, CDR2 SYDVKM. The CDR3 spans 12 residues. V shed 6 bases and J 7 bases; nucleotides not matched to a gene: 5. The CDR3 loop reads CASSMTGFGYTF. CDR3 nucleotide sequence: TGTGCCAGCAGCATGACAGGGTTTGGCTACACCTTC.

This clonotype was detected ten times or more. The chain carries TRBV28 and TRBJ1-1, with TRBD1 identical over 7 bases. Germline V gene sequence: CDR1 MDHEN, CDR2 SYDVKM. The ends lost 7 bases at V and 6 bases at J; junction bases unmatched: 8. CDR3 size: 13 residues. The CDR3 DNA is TGTGCCAGCATCCACAGGGGCCCAGCTGAAGCTTTCTTT. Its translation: CASIHRGPAEAFF.